This T cell receptor beta chain was sequenced for a study of technical replicates of blood from a handful of donors. TCRdb's table, derived via immunoSEQ multiplex PCR, lists solely in-frame clones and lacks some. This table has about 75,000 clones, nearly 98% appearing once. V dropped 0 bases and J dropped 9 bases, with 9 bases sitting between them. This CDR3 contains 12 residues. Germline-derived CDR1 and CDR2 are SGHKS and YYEKEE (reference sequence). Sequenced: T cells isolated from PBMCs. The V and J genes are TRBV5-5 and TRBJ2-5; possible D gene TRBD1, 6 bases. This TCR was recovered from a human donor in good health. CDR3 sequence: CASSLGTGPQYF. The CDR3 DNA is TGTGCCAGCAGCTTGGGAACAGGGCCCCAGTACTTC.